A single sample is the source of the 14 T cell receptor beta chains below, sequenced in a study of cytotoxic CD8 clonotypes in ibrutinib-treated CLL. Sequencing was performed with immunoSEQ multiplex PCR; in TCRdb, only in-frame clones are kept and a portion is missing. This sample carries 11,000 to 15,000 clones, 64% of them seen once, and the ten largest clones take roughly 40%. Source: PBMCs, taken before ibrutinib treatment. Receptors originate from a human donor with chronic lymphocytic leukemia.

Of note for this clone: Other DNA sequences within the sample encode an identical CDR3. The rearrangement uses TRBV19 and TRBJ1-1; D is uncertain. There are 10 residues in the CDR3. Trimming stripped 5 bases from V and 5 bases from J, with 3 bases between. The germline CDR1 and CDR2 sequences are LNHDA and SQIVND (reference sequence). DNA for the CDR3: TGTGCCAGTAGTGGGACTGAAGCTTTCTTT. Its translation: CASSGTEAFF. Using reference TRBV19 and TRBJ1-1 for the parts outside the CDR3, the full variable domain is DGGITQSPKYLFRKEGQNVTLSCEQNLNHDAMYWYRQDPGQGLRLIYYSQIVNDFQKGDIAEGYSVSREKKESFPLTVTSAQKNPTAFYLCASSGTEAFFGQGTRLTVV.

The rearrangement uses TRBV4-1 and TRBJ2-7; TRBD1 agrees at 8 bases. Germline V gene lookup returns CDR1 MGHRA and CDR2 YSYEKL. The CDR3 is made up of 15 amino acids. The J segment lost 6 bases and the V segment lost 1 base, leaving 8 bases of the junction unmatched. The CDR3 is CASSQAGTGVGEQYF. The CDR3 DNA follows: TGCGCCAGCAGCCAAGCCGGGACAGGTGTGGGCGAGCAGTACTTC.

This clone was seen just once. The chain carries TRBV5-4 and TRBJ1-1; D is uncertain. CDR3 length: 18 residues. CDR1 is SGHNT, CDR2 YYREEE, per germline (reference sequence). V was pared by 3 bases and J by 0 bases, with 21 bases between. CDR3 protein: CASSYIPRQVNMNTEAFF. The DNA of the CDR3 is TGTGCCAGCAGCTACATCCCTCGGCAGGTTAACATGAACACTGAAGCTTTCTTT.

This rearrangement joins TRBV27 to TRBJ1-5; no definite D call. Germline lookup yields CDR1 MNHEY and CDR2 SMNVEV (reference sequence). V lost 7 bases and J 0 bases, leaving 10 bases between the germline ends. The length of the CDR3 is 14 residues. The CDR3 DNA reads as TGTGCCAGCAACCAAGGTGGTAGCAATCAGCCCCAGCATTTT. This codes for CASNQGGSNQPQHF.

This clone was seen a handful of times. J is TRBJ1-4 and V is TRBV20-1, with no clear D. The CDR3 is made up of 11 amino acids. Trimming left V 4 bases short and J 7 bases short, with 7 bases between. CDR1 is DFQATT, CDR2 SNEGSKA, per germline (reference sequence). CDR3 in DNA: TGCAGTGCTAAGGTGATTGAAAAACTGTTTTTT. It is translated as CSAKVIEKLFF.

The rearrangement uses TRBV29-1 and TRBJ1-5, with 8 bases matching TRBD1. Germline V lookup: CDR1 SQVTM, CDR2 ANQGSEA. V gave up 4 bases and J gave up 7 bases; unmatched junction bases: 6. This CDR3 has 13 amino acids. CDR3 coding DNA: TGCAGCGTTGGAGTCAGGGGGCGGCAGCCCCAGCATTTT. As protein: CSVGVRGRQPQHF.

The V gene is TRBV27, the J gene TRBJ1-5, with D unclear. V was trimmed by 2 bases and J by 9 bases, leaving 14 bases between them. In germline, CDR1 is MNHEY, CDR2 SMNVEV (reference sequence). The CDR3 spans 14 residues. The CDR3, as DNA: TGTGCCAGCAGTTTAATGGACGGCTTACGGCCCCAGCATTTT. Translating gives CASSLMDGLRPQHF.

The chain has TRBV5-4 and TRBJ2-2; weak D call: TRBD1 (6 bases). Trimming left V 4 bases short and J 6 bases short, with 13 bases between. The germline V gene has CDR1 SGHNT and CDR2 YYREEE (reference sequence). The CDR3 consists of 14 residues. The DNA for the CDR3 is TGTGCCAGCAGCCAAGGAGAGGGGGCCGGGGAGCTGTTTTTT. Protein: CASSQGEGAGELFF.

The genes are TRBV5-1 and TRBJ1-6; TRBD1 might be the D (5 bases). V lost 0 bases to trimming and J lost 8 bases, with 12 bases between them. This CDR3 spans 15 amino acids. The germline gives CDR1 SGHRS, CDR2 YFSETQ. The CDR3 here is CASSLGPVGDSPLHF. The CDR3 DNA follows: TGCGCCAGCAGCTTGGGGCCCGTGGGGGATTCACCCCTCCACTTT.

This clone turned up a few times. The chain has TRBV18 and TRBJ1-3; D not certain. The V gene lost 3 bases and the J gene lost 3 bases, with 9 bases spanning the gap. CDR1 and CDR2 from the germline V gene are KGHSH and LQKENI. The CDR3 is made up of 14 amino acids. In DNA form, the CDR3 reads TGTGCCAGCTCACCTTATATGGGTGGAAACACCATATATTTT. Its translation: CASSPYMGGNTIYF.

This clone was seen more than once but under ten times. The chain joins TRBV7-9 to TRBJ2-7, with 13 nucleotides matching TRBD2. Germline CDR1 SEHNR, CDR2 FQNEAQ (reference sequence). V shed 4 bases, J shed 3 bases, and the junction held 9 bases outside the gene matches. CDR3 size: 17 residues. The CDR3 bases are TGTGCCAGCAGCTCGACTAGCGGGGGGCTCGCCGACTACGAGCAGTACTTC. Translation gives CASSSTSGGLADYEQYF. Full variable domain (rest looked up from reference TRBV7-9 and TRBJ2-7): DTGVSQNPRHKITKRGQNVTFRCDPISEHNRLYWYRQTLGQGPEFLTYFQNEAQLEKSRLLSDRFSAERPKGSFSTLEIQRTEQGDSAMYLCASSSTSGGLADYEQYFGPGTRLTVT.

In this sample, this clone turned up a few times. The sample contains more than one DNA sequence encoding this CDR3. The rearrangement uses TRBV18 and TRBJ1-5; no firm D call. V shed 3 bases and J shed 2 bases, with 8 bases lying between them. The germline CDR1 and CDR2 sequences are KGHSH and LQKENI. The CDR3 spans 14 residues. The CDR3 loop reads CASSPTTGNQPQHF. The CDR3 DNA reads TGTGCCAGCTCACCCACCACAGGCAATCAGCCCCAGCATTTT.

The chain couples TRBV6-5 to TRBJ1-2; D not certain. V was clipped by 5 bases and J by 6 bases, with 10 bases between them. The CDR3 is 12 residues long. Germline V gives CDR1 MNHEY, CDR2 SVGAGI. For the CDR3, the DNA is TGTGCCAGCAGTGAAACCCAAGATGGCTACACCTTC. Encoded protein: CASSETQDGYTF.

This rearrangement joins TRBV5-1 to TRBJ1-2; 7 bases agree with TRBD1. The germline gives CDR1 SGHRS, CDR2 YFSETQ. V shed 0 bases, J shed 3 bases, and the junction held 5 bases outside the gene matches. The CDR3 loop spans 15 amino acids. The CDR3 region is CASSLDGRGDYGYTF. The CDR3 region has the DNA TGCGCCAGCAGCTTGGACGGCAGGGGGGACTATGGCTACACCTTC.